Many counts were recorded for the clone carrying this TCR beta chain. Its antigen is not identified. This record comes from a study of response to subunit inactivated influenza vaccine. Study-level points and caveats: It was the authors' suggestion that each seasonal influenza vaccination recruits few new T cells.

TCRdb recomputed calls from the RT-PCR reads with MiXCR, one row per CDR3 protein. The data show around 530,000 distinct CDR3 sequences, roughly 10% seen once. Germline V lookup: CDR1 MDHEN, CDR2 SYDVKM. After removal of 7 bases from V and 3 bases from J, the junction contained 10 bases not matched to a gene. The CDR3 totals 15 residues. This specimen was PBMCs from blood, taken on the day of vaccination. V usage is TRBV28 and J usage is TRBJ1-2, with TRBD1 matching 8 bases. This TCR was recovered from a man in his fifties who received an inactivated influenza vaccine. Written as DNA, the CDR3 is TGTGCCAGCACTTTCGGAGGACAGGGCCACTATGGCTACACCTTC. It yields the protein CASTFGGQGHYGYTF.